Each of the 32 T cell receptor beta chains below was sequenced from the same sample in a study of radiotherapy plus CTLA-4 blockade in lung cancer. Clones were sequenced by immunoSEQ multiplex PCR, and TCRdb holds only the in-frame ones, with some missing. The data show 90,000 to 100,000 clones, with approximately 72% seen just once and around 2.7% held by the top ten. Material: peripheral blood, obtained from a patient treated with radiotherapy plus ipilimumab. Receptors were obtained from a human donor with non-small cell lung cancer who had a partial response to radiotherapy plus ipilimumab. Some clones in this sample may be carry-over from other donors' samples.

V gene TRBV28 combines with J gene TRBJ2-1; 8 bases line up with TRBD2. Germline V CDR1 and CDR2: MDHEN, SYDVKM. The CDR3 extends over 15 amino acids. The V and J ends lost 3 bases and 3 bases, in that order; junction bases with no gene match: 4. DNA of the CDR3: TGTGCCAGCAGTTTTCAGGGACTAGTCTACAATGAGCAGTTCTTC. Translating gives CASSFQGLVYNEQFF.

This clone was counted only a few times. The chain combines TRBV28 with TRBJ2-3; D gene unclear. Germline loops: CDR1 MDHEN, CDR2 SYDVKM. The CDR3 is 13 amino acids. The germline V and J ends were trimmed by 7 bases and 0 bases, with 8 bases remaining between them. The DNA of the CDR3 is TGTGCCAGCACTTCGTCTAGCACAGATACGCAGTATTTT. It encodes CASTSSSTDTQYF. Complete variable domain (other parts from reference TRBV28 and TRBJ2-3): DVKVTQSSRYLVKRTGEKVFLECVQDMDHENMFWYRQDPGLGLRLIYFSYDVKMKEKGDIPEGYSVSREKKERFSLILESASTNQTSMYLCASTSSSTDTQYFGPGTRLTVL.

This chain connects TRBV28 to TRBJ2-1; 9 bases align to TRBD2. CDR1 is MDHEN and CDR2 is SYDVKM in the germline V gene. This CDR3 comprises 17 residues. V gave up 6 bases and J gave up 3 bases; unmatched junction bases: 12. In nucleotides, the CDR3 is TGTGCCAGCAGGACCTACAAGCGGGGGGCCGTCTACAATGAGCAGTTCTTC. Its translation: CASRTYKRGAVYNEQFF. The full variable domain, rest sourced from reference TRBV28 and TRBJ2-1, is DVKVTQSSRYLVKRTGEKVFLECVQDMDHENMFWYRQDPGLGLRLIYFSYDVKMKEKGDIPEGYSVSREKKERFSLILESASTNQTSMYLCASRTYKRGAVYNEQFFGPGTRLTVL.

The gene calls are TRBV4-3 and TRBJ1-2, with D perhaps matching TRBD1 (6 bases). The V end lost 2 bases, the J end lost 2 bases, and 12 bases lay between the germline ends. CDR1 and CDR2 (germline): LGHNA, YSLEER. The CDR3 runs 15 residues. The CDR3 region has the DNA TGCGCCAGCAGCCAACGGACAGATTCCAACTATGGCTACACCTTC. This encodes CASSQRTDSNYGYTF.

The chain combines TRBV30 with TRBJ2-5, with 8 nucleotides matching TRBD1. V lost 1 base, J lost 6 bases, and 7 bases stayed unmatched. The CDR3 totals 14 residues. The germline gives CDR1 GTSNPN, CDR2 SVGIG (reference sequence). In DNA, the CDR3 is TGTGCCTGGAGTGGTGCAGGGGGCGCGCAGACCCAGTACTTC. Residues: CAWSGAGGAQTQYF.

V gene TRBV10-3 combines with J gene TRBJ1-2; D gene uncertain. This CDR3 is 12 amino acids long. The germline V and J ends were trimmed by 11 bases and 4 bases, with 14 bases remaining between them. The germline V gene has CDR1 ENHRY and CDR2 SYGVKD. CDR3 in DNA: TGTGCCTCCAGGACTGCAGGCTATGGCTACACCTTC. Encoded protein: CASRTAGYGYTF.

The gene calls are TRBV11-2 and TRBJ2-3; D is possibly TRBD2 (6 bases). This CDR3 contains 16 residues. V lost 2 bases and J 0 bases, leaving 12 bases between the germline ends. Germline V CDR1 and CDR2: SGHAT, FQNNGV. The CDR3 coding sequence is TGTGCCAGCAGCTTAATGGGAGGAACTAGCACAGATACGCAGTATTTT. Its translation is CASSLMGGTSTDTQYF.

In this sample, this clone turned up a few times. The chain combines TRBV5-1 with TRBJ1-2, with D hard to call. Germline CDR1 reads SGHRS; CDR2 reads YFSETQ. The CDR3 length is 15 residues. V gave up 1 base and J gave up 4 bases, with 14 bases separating them. The CDR3 DNA reads TGCGCCAGCAGCTTGTCGTCTTTTCGGGGCTATGGCTACACCTTC. This gives the protein CASSLSSFRGYGYTF.

The gene calls are TRBV5-6 and TRBJ1-2, with D perhaps matching TRBD1 (5 bases). V was trimmed by 4 bases and J by 3 bases, leaving 19 bases between them. Germline CDR1 is SGHDT and CDR2 is YYEEEE. The CDR3 spans 16 residues. The CDR3 bases are TGTGCCAGCAGCCTGTGGGGCGGTTCGATAGACTATGGCTACACCTTC. Translated: CASSLWGGSIDYGYTF.

The J gene is TRBJ2-1, the V gene TRBV4-3; 16 bases line up with TRBD2. This CDR3 has 16 residues. CDR1 is LGHNA, CDR2 YSLEER, per germline. Trimming at V came to 3 bases and at J to 8 bases, leaving 4 bases not matched to a gene. Written as DNA, the CDR3 is TGCGCCAGCAGCCAGGGACTAGCGGGGGGGCGGGATGAGCAGTTCTTC. This sequence encodes CASSQGLAGGRDEQFF.

This clone was seen only a few times. The rearrangement joins TRBV7-8 to TRBJ2-1; 7 nucleotides agree with TRBD1. V lost 4 bases, J lost 6 bases, and 6 bases stayed unmatched. The germline CDR1 and CDR2 sequences are SGHVS and FQNEAQ. This CDR3 has 14 residues. In nucleotides, the CDR3 is TGTGCCAGCAGCTACCAACAGGGGCGCAATGAGCAGTTCTTC. Its protein product is CASSYQQGRNEQFF.

The chain is built from TRBV4-2 and TRBJ2-5; D is unresolved. From germline, CDR1 is LGHNA and CDR2 YNFKEQ. CDR3 size: 13 residues. V lost 4 bases, J lost 6 bases, and 12 bases lay in between. CDR3 sequence (DNA): TGTGCCAGCAGCCCAAGCCAGGCCCAGACCCAGTACTTC. It codes for CASSPSQAQTQYF.

The chain combines TRBV6-5 with TRBJ2-7, with 10 bases lining up with TRBD2. Germline V gene data show CDR1 as MNHEY and CDR2 as SVGAGI. Losses at the gene ends were 10 bases for V and 3 bases for J; bases not matched to a gene: 9. The CDR3 is 14 residues long. CDR3 nucleotide sequence: TGTGCCACCAGCCCCGAGCGGGGGGGCTACGAGCAGTACTTC. It encodes CATSPERGGYEQYF.

There are a few counts of this clone. The genes are TRBV19 and TRBJ2-1, with TRBD2 identical over 10 bases. This CDR3 spans 15 amino acids. Germline CDR1 reads LNHDA; CDR2 reads SQIVND (reference sequence). Trimming at V came to 5 bases and at J to 8 bases, leaving 9 bases not matched to a gene. The CDR3 reads CASSSQAGGGDEQFF. CDR3 bases: TGTGCCAGTAGTTCCCAAGCGGGAGGGGGCGATGAGCAGTTCTTC.

The V call is TRBV29-1, the J call TRBJ2-3, with no clear D. Trimming cost V 5 bases and J 6 bases, with 12 bases left between them. Germline-derived CDR1 and CDR2 are SQVTM and ANQGSEA. CDR3 size: 12 residues. In DNA form, the CDR3 reads TGCAGCGTTAACTTGGGCGACGATACGCAGTATTTT. This sequence encodes CSVNLGDDTQYF.

On this clone: Other nucleotide sequences in the sample specify the same CDR3. The genes are TRBV5-1 and TRBJ2-5; TRBD2 matches at 13 bases. The CDR3 has 16 amino acids. V shed 0 bases, J shed 4 bases, and the junction held 3 bases outside the gene matches. Germline CDR1 and CDR2: SGHRS and YFSETQ. This CDR3 reads CASSLGTSGRLETQYF. CDR3 in DNA: TGCGCCAGCAGCTTGGGGACTAGCGGGAGACTAGAGACCCAGTACTTC.

The rearrangement uses TRBV2 and TRBJ1-5; D is unresolved. Germline V CDR1 and CDR2: SNHLY, FYNNEI. Deletions cut 2 bases from V and 4 bases from J, with 9 bases between. The CDR3 consists of 14 residues. The CDR3 loop is CASSENSRNQPQHF. The CDR3, as DNA: TGTGCCAGCAGTGAAAACAGCAGAAATCAGCCCCAGCATTTT.

This chain joins TRBV5-1 and TRBJ1-4, with 8 bases identical to TRBD1. The V gene end was trimmed by 4 bases and the J gene end by 3 bases; junction bases not matched to a gene: 5. The CDR3 runs to 15 residues. Germline-derived CDR1 and CDR2 are SGHRS and YFSETQ. The CDR3 coding sequence is TGCGCCAGCAGCGGACAGGGTTCACCTAATGAAAAACTGTTTTTT. This sequence encodes CASSGQGSPNEKLFF.

The chain has TRBV28 and TRBJ2-7; a possible D gene is TRBD2 (5 bases). CDR3 length equals 13 residues. Germline CDR1 and CDR2: MDHEN and SYDVKM. V shed 2 bases and J shed 3 bases, with 8 bases lying between them. CDR3 sequence: CASSLPGYYEQYF. CDR3 bases: TGTGCCAGCAGTTTACCGGGATACTACGAGCAGTACTTC. The full variable domain, its missing parts supplied by reference TRBV28 and TRBJ2-7, is DVKVTQSSRYLVKRTGEKVFLECVQDMDHENMFWYRQDPGLGLRLIYFSYDVKMKEKGDIPEGYSVSREKKERFSLILESASTNQTSMYLCASSLPGYYEQYFGPGTRLTVT.

The chain has TRBV28 and TRBJ1-3; no firm D call. CDR3 length: 17 residues. The ends were cut back, 1 base at V and 0 bases at J, with 13 bases in the middle. CDR1 is MDHEN, CDR2 SYDVKM, per germline. In nucleotides, the CDR3 is TGTGCCAGCAGTTTATCCGGGGTTGGACGCTCTGGAAACACCATATATTTT. Translation: CASSLSGVGRSGNTIYF.

The chain links TRBV19 to TRBJ2-1; TRBD1 agrees at 7 bases. The CDR3 consists of 14 residues. V lost 6 bases, J lost 7 bases, and 9 bases stayed unmatched. CDR1 LNHDA and CDR2 SQIVND come from the germline V gene (reference sequence). CDR3 coding DNA: TGTGCCAGTAGAGACAGGGTGGTCATGAATGAGCAGTTCTTC. Protein product: CASRDRVVMNEQFF.

This clone turned up a few times. The V gene is TRBV12-1, the J gene TRBJ2-7; no check of the table's D call, TRBD2, against the DNA was made. TRBV12-1 is a documented pseudogene. This CDR3 region has 12 residues. The CDR3 nucleotides read TGTGCCAGCAGGAGCCCTCGCTACGAGCAGTACTTC. Amino acids: CASRSPRYEQYF.

The V gene is TRBV19, the J gene TRBJ1-4, with D maybe TRBD1 (5 bases). This CDR3 has 18 residues. Germline CDR1 reads LNHDA; CDR2 reads SQIVND (reference sequence). V lost 9 bases and J 6 bases, leaving 29 bases between the germline ends. This CDR3 is CASRGWRGGDTFDEKLFF. CDR3 DNA sequence: TGTGCCAGCCGTGGCTGGAGGGGCGGCGATACCTTTGATGAAAAACTGTTTTTT.

This clone has a single count. The chain joins TRBV15 to TRBJ2-6, with 8 bases matching TRBD1. With V trimmed by 1 base and J by 5 bases, 16 bases remained unmatched. The CDR3 loop spans 20 amino acids. CDR1 LNHNV and CDR2 YYDKDF come from the germline V gene (reference sequence). For the CDR3, the DNA is TGTGCCACCAGCAGAGCCCCCCTCGGGACAGGAGAAAGAAGGGCCAACGTCCTGACTTTC. Translated: CATSRAPLGTGERRANVLTF.

This chain links TRBV7-3 with TRBJ2-7; D not resolved. CDR1 SGHTA and CDR2 FQGTGA come from the germline V gene. The CDR3 contains 14 residues. V was clipped by 1 base and J by 6 bases, with 13 bases between them. The DNA for the CDR3 is TGTGCCAGCAGCTTAATCCAGATCCTAGGCGAGCAGTACTTC. Translated: CASSLIQILGEQYF.

V and J are TRBV19 and TRBJ1-5; D remains ambiguous. Trimming stripped 2 bases from V and 5 bases from J, with 4 bases between. Germline V gives CDR1 LNHDA, CDR2 SQIVND (reference sequence). This CDR3 has 12 amino acids. The CDR3 loop reads CASSIPDQPQHF. The CDR3 nucleotides are TGTGCCAGTAGTATACCGGATCAGCCCCAGCATTTT. Variable domain in full (rest from reference TRBV19 and TRBJ1-5): DGGITQSPKYLFRKEGQNVTLSCEQNLNHDAMYWYRQDPGQGLRLIYYSQIVNDFQKGDIAEGYSVSREKKESFPLTVTSAQKNPTAFYLCASSIPDQPQHFGDGTRLSIL.

The V and J genes are TRBV19 and TRBJ2-2; 10 positions agree with TRBD2. CDR3 length: 14 residues. V trimming: 6 bases; J trimming: 7 bases; junction bases outside the gene matches: 5. Per germline, CDR1 LNHDA and CDR2 SQIVND (reference sequence). The chain's CDR3 is CASRSSGRGGELFF. CDR3 bases: TGTGCCAGTAGGTCTAGCGGGAGAGGCGGGGAGCTGTTTTTT.

The chain has TRBV10-1 and TRBJ2-3, with 9 nucleotides matching TRBD1. Germline loops: CDR1 WNHNN, CDR2 SYGVQD (reference sequence). The trim removed 7 bases at V and 6 bases at J, leaving 5 bases unmatched. The CDR3 length is 13 residues. CDR3 in DNA: TGCGCCAGCAACCGGGACAGGGATGATACGCAGTATTTT. Translated: CASNRDRDDTQYF.

This chain connects TRBV5-1 to TRBJ2-5, with a weak D call TRBD2 (5 bases). The length of the CDR3 is 11 residues. V was shortened by 6 bases and J by 4 bases, with 7 bases between the two germline ends. CDR1 and CDR2 from the germline V gene are SGHRS and YFSETQ. CDR3 nucleotide sequence: TGCGCCAGCAATGAGGGAGAGACCCAGTACTTC. It encodes CASNEGETQYF.

This clone was recorded a few times. The V and J genes are TRBV13 and TRBJ1-1, with D tentatively TRBD1 (6 bases). From germline, CDR1 is PRHDT and CDR2 FYEKMQ (reference sequence). The CDR3 runs to 14 residues. V lost 3 bases and J 1 base, leaving 9 bases between the germline ends. CDR3: CASSFGGRNTEAFF. DNA for the CDR3: TGTGCCAGCAGCTTTGGGGGCAGGAACACTGAAGCTTTCTTT.

The chain has TRBV11-3 and TRBJ2-7, with a possible D match to TRBD2 (6 bases). The V end was cut by 6 bases, the J end by 2 bases, with 11 bases between. CDR1 is SGHNT and CDR2 is YENEEA in the germline V gene. This CDR3 is built from 13 residues. The chain's CDR3 is CASSSRGTYEQYF. The CDR3 nucleotides read TGTGCCAGCAGTAGCCGCGGGACCTACGAGCAGTACTTC.

This clone came up a few times. The chain recombines TRBV7-8 with TRBJ1-3, with unresolved D. This CDR3 has 17 residues. Germline loops: CDR1 SGHVS, CDR2 FQNEAQ. Trimming stripped 1 base from V and 2 bases from J, with 15 bases between. CDR3 residues: CASSLVQAVFAGNTIYF. The DNA for the CDR3 is TGTGCCAGCAGCTTAGTGCAGGCTGTGTTTGCTGGAAACACCATATATTTT.